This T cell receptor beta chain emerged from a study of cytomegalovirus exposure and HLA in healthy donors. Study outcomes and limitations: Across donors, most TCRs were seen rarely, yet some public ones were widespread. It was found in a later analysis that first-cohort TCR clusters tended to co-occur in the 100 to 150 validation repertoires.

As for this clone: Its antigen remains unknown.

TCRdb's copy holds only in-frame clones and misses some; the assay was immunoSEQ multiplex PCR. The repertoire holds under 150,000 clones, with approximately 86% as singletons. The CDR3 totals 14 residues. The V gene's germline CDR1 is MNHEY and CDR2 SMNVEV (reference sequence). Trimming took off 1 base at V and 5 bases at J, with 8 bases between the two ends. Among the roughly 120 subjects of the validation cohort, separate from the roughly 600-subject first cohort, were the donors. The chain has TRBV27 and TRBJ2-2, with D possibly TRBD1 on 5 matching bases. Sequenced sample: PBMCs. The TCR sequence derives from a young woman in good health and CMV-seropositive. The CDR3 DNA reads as TGTGCCAGCAGTTTATGGGGCAAGACCGGGGAGCTGTTTTTT. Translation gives CASSLWGKTGELFF.